The rows below give T cell receptor beta chains drawn from one sample of a study of control samples from healthy donors and cancer patients. Assay: immunoSEQ multiplex PCR; the TCRdb copy retains only in-frame clones and omits some. The sample carries approximately 120,000 clones, roughly 89% recorded once. Sample: blood. These receptors originate from a woman aged 50 to 60 in good health. CDR3s include the opening cysteine and the closing phenylalanine or tryptophan. Each record gives: D gene, J gene, V gene, CDR3 length, CDR3 protein. A D gene is named only where the DNA matches it firmly.

D: -; J: TRBJ1-1; V: TRBV3-1/TRBV3-2; length: 15; CDR3: CASSLRRDLNTEAFF
D: -; J: TRBJ1-5; V: TRBV24-1; length: 14; CDR3: CATSDGRMNQPQHF
D: TRBD1; J: TRBJ2-2; V: TRBV6-2/TRBV6-3; length: 16; CDR3: CASSDYRGNNTGELFF
D: -; J: TRBJ1-1; V: TRBV20-1; length: 15; CDR3: CSASDGGRKNTEAFF
D: TRBD1; J: TRBJ1-1; V: TRBV11-2; length: 15; CDR3: CASSLEGQPYTEAFF
D: TRBD2; J: TRBJ2-2; V: TRBV14; length: 18; CDR3: CASSRLLGAGGPAGELFF
D: -; J: TRBJ1-5; V: TRBV12-5; length: 16; CDR3: CASGLVQGYSNQPQHF
D: -; J: TRBJ1-1; V: TRBV12-3/TRBV12-4; length: 13; CDR3: CASSFEMNTEAFF
D: -; J: TRBJ1-5; V: TRBV30; length: 15; CDR3: CAWSPRGYGNQPQHF
D: TRBD1; J: TRBJ1-2; V: TRBV7-8; length: 16; CDR3: CASTHSGRGTAYGYTF
D: -; J: TRBJ1-1; V: TRBV6-5; length: 14; CDR3: CASSYGTMNTEAFF
D: -; J: TRBJ2-3; V: TRBV5-4; length: 13; CDR3: CASSLISPDTQYF
D: -; J: TRBJ2-5; V: TRBV7-7; length: 13; CDR3: CASSFSGQETQYF
D: -; J: TRBJ2-5; V: TRBV18; length: 16; CDR3: CASSPPVTMYQETQYF
D: -; J: TRBJ1-3; V: TRBV7-2; length: 12; CDR3: CASSSTGNTIYF
D: TRBD2; J: TRBJ2-2; V: TRBV19; length: 16; CDR3: CASSIPSGRLTGELFF
D: -; J: TRBJ1-2; V: TRBV19; length: 17; CDR3: CASSIEPKRGGNYGYTF
D: -; J: TRBJ1-3; V: TRBV9; length: 12; CDR3: CASSVVSDTIYF
D: TRBD2; J: TRBJ2-1; V: TRBV24-1; length: 14; CDR3: CASSEGGGYNEQFF
D: -; J: TRBJ1-6; V: TRBV5-1; length: 14; CDR3: CASSPDQYNSPLHF
D: TRBD2; J: TRBJ2-2; V: TRBV7-2; length: 14; CDR3: CASLLAGEAGELFF
D: TRBD2; J: TRBJ2-3; V: TRBV9; length: 17; CDR3: CASSVVPSGSVADTQYF
D: -; J: TRBJ2-2; V: TRBV19; length: 11; CDR3: CASSMGGELFF
D: -; J: TRBJ1-1; V: TRBV2; length: 15; CDR3: CASRLDTLGSTEAFF
D: -; J: TRBJ1-5; V: TRBV19; length: 15; CDR3: CASSMEGYSNQPQHF
D: -; J: TRBJ1-5; V: TRBV6-2/TRBV6-3; length: 15; CDR3: CASSYIQNSNQPQHF
D: -; J: TRBJ1-1; V: TRBV6-5; length: 13; CDR3: CASSSPGTLKAFF
D: -; J: TRBJ1-5; V: TRBV5-6; length: 17; CDR3: CASSSGPDGYSNQPQHF
D: -; J: TRBJ1-5; V: TRBV7-2; length: 14; CDR3: CASSFGQLNQPQHF
D: TRBD2; J: TRBJ2-1; V: TRBV5-4; length: 15; CDR3: CASSASSGGGNEQFF
D: -; J: TRBJ1-1; V: TRBV6-6; length: 13; CDR3: CASSPLRNTEAFF
D: -; J: TRBJ2-5; V: TRBV6-5; length: 15; CDR3: CASNPGPGALETQYF
D: -; J: TRBJ1-2; V: TRBV4-3; length: 15; CDR3: CASSPFEGANYGYTF
D: -; J: TRBJ2-5; V: TRBV7-7; length: 13; CDR3: CASSLNYGETQYF
D: TRBD1; J: TRBJ2-1; V: TRBV7-3; length: 16; CDR3: CASSSDRDRGGNEQFF
D: -; J: TRBJ1-1; V: TRBV29-1; length: 11; CDR3: CSVSMNTEAFF
D: TRBD1; J: TRBJ2-1; V: TRBV3-1/TRBV3-2; length: 14; CDR3: CASSQMDRGPLPFF
D: TRBD1; J: TRBJ1-5; V: TRBV6-5; length: 16; CDR3: CASSSHRGDGNQPQHF
D: -; J: TRBJ1-4; V: TRBV6-5; length: 16; CDR3: CASSSIGAPTNEKLFF
D: TRBD1; J: TRBJ1-5; V: TRBV5-1; length: 15; CDR3: CASSPWTGANQPQHF
D: -; J: TRBJ1-2; V: TRBV30; length: 16; CDR3: CAWSSGGALGNYGYTF
D: -; J: TRBJ2-2; V: TRBV11-1; length: 15; CDR3: CASSRPGRKSRELFF
D: -; J: TRBJ1-1; V: TRBV30; length: 13; CDR3: CAWPRVAGTEAFF
D: TRBD1; J: TRBJ1-5; V: TRBV7-2; length: 16; CDR3: CASSTSWTGGEQPQHF
D: TRBD1; J: TRBJ1-3; V: TRBV7-2; length: 15; CDR3: CASSLQGAVGNTIYF
D: TRBD1; J: TRBJ1-4; V: TRBV30; length: 14; CDR3: CAWSPRDSYEKLFF
D: -; J: TRBJ2-1; V: TRBV11-3; length: 17; CDR3: CASSLGGGAGSYNEQFF
D: -; J: TRBJ2-2; V: TRBV21-1; length: 16; CDR3: CASVMKTGYGTGELFF
D: -; J: TRBJ2-1; V: TRBV4-1; length: 14; CDR3: CASSQDISYNEQFF
D: TRBD1; J: TRBJ1-6; V: TRBV7-9; length: 15; CDR3: CASSSGQGMNSPLHF
D: -; J: TRBJ1-6; V: TRBV18; length: 15; CDR3: CASSPTQGRGSPLHF